The text below deals with one T cell receptor beta chain. Its antigen remains unidentified. Germline values: CDR1 MNHNS, CDR2 SASEGT. Trimming took off 2 bases at V and 7 bases at J, with 29 bases between the two ends. The CDR3 is 19 amino acids. The use of a sample-barcoded 5' primer and a J-beta primer mix characterized a second PCR of about 7 to 12 cycles. TCRdb recomputed calls from the 5' RACE reads with MiXCR, one row per CDR3 protein. The sample consists of approximately 1.5 million distinct CDR3 sequences, around 36% of them appearing once. Each sample used at least 6.5 million PBMCs. The record originates from a study of blood T cells in healthy people across ages. Study-level findings and limits: A strong correlation was found between TCR beta diversity and the percentage of naive T cells. Per million T cells, TCR beta diversity dropped roughly linearly as age increased.

The V gene is TRBV6-1, the J gene TRBJ1-2; D is undetermined. The material sequenced was blood. This receptor was obtained from a young woman in good health. CDR3: CASSERGRVRPVWNSGYTF. DNA for the CDR3: TGTGCCAGCAGTGAACGTGGACGGGTTCGCCCAGTTTGGAATTCTGGCTACACCTTC.